The next 30 T cell receptor beta chains were all read from a single sample in a study of early T cells in non-severe SARS-CoV-2 infection. TCRdb re-derived calls from the 5' RACE reads in MiXCR, one entry per CDR3 protein. The profile covers 70,000 to 90,000 distinct CDR3 sequences, with under 15% appearing a single time and less than 7% taken by the ten largest. The material sequenced was whole blood. The receptors stem from an adult who was a healthcare worker with PCR-confirmed SARS-CoV-2 infection or an uninfected control (not recorded which).

This clonotype was recorded at least ten times. V gene TRBV7-9 combines with J gene TRBJ1-1; D is undetermined. V dropped 11 bases and J dropped 3 bases, with 10 bases sitting between them. CDR1 is SEHNR, CDR2 FQNEAQ, per germline (reference sequence). This CDR3 region has 11 residues. CDR3: CAGQKDTEAFF. CDR3 sequence (DNA): TGTGCCGGTCAGAAGGACACTGAAGCTTTCTTT. Based on the CDR3 plus reference TRBV7-9 and TRBJ1-1, the full variable domain is DTGVSQNPRHKITKRGQNVTFRCDPISEHNRLYWYRQTLGQGPEFLTYFQNEAQLEKSRLLSDRFSAERPKGSFSTLEIQRTEQGDSAMYLCAGQKDTEAFFGQGTRLTVV.

The chain employs TRBV4-1 and TRBJ1-5, with D unresolved. The V end lost 1 base, the J end lost 4 bases, and 5 bases lay between the germline ends. This CDR3 region has 13 residues. Germline lookup yields CDR1 MGHRA and CDR2 YSYEKL. Here the CDR3 DNA reads TGCGCCAGCAGCCAAGTCGGAAATCAGCCCCAGCATTTT. Protein product: CASSQVGNQPQHF.

The V call is TRBV18, the J call TRBJ2-2; 13 bases fit TRBD2. Germline V gene sequence: CDR1 KGHSH, CDR2 LQKENI. Trimming took 6 bases from V and 4 from J; bases not matched to a gene: 8. There are 17 residues in the CDR3. The CDR3 here is CASSRGLAGVTTGELFF. The CDR3 coding sequence is TGTGCCAGCTCTCGTGGACTAGCGGGAGTCACCACCGGGGAGCTGTTTTTT.

Note on this clonotype: A clone one base away is much larger, so this may be a read error. The rearrangement links TRBV3-1 to TRBJ2-2; D is unclear. Trimming removed 3 bases from V and 7 bases from J, with 18 bases in between. Germline V gene data show CDR1 as LGHDT and CDR2 as YNNKEL (reference sequence). The CDR3 is 16 residues long. The CDR3 nucleotides read TGTGCCAGCAGCCACTATAGAACGAACGCCGGCGGGGAGCTGTTTTTT. Translating gives CASSHYRTNAGGELFF.

This clonotype occurred a few times. V gene TRBV12-3 or TRBV12-4 combines with J gene TRBJ2-7; 7 bases line up with TRBD2. The CDR3 length is 13 residues. Germline trimming cut 3 bases from V and 6 bases from J; bases unmatched to any gene: 5. CDR3 sequence: CASSFSGLSEQYF. In DNA, the CDR3 is TGTGCCAGCAGTTTCTCGGGACTAAGCGAGCAGTACTTC.

This clonotype was seen repeatedly, ten times or more. The chain recombines TRBV25-1 with TRBJ2-5, with 9 nucleotides matching TRBD2. Germline CDR1 reads MGHDK; CDR2 reads SYGVNS. V shed 10 bases and J 5 bases; nucleotides not matched to a gene: 8. The CDR3 contains 13 residues. The CDR3 sequence: CATAAGTSETQYF. Here the CDR3 DNA reads TGTGCCACCGCGGCCGGGACTAGCGAGACCCAGTACTTC.

The chain combines TRBV4-1 with TRBJ2-3; TRBD2 matches at 7 bases. CDR3 length: 14 amino acids. The germline gives CDR1 MGHRA, CDR2 YSYEKL. V was clipped by 0 bases and J by 9 bases; unmatched bases: 6. For the CDR3, the DNA is TGCGCCAGCAGCCAAGATCAAACTAGCGTGACGCAGTATTTT. The encoded protein is CASSQDQTSVTQYF.

This clonotype appeared a few times. DNA for the CDR3: TGTGCCAGCAGCCTCCTCGCACGGGCCGACGTAGTCGAGCAGTACTTC. Protein: CASSLLARADVVEQYF. This chain joins TRBV11-2 and TRBJ2-7; D is ambiguous. Germline V gene data show CDR1 as SGHAT and CDR2 as FQNNGV. CDR3 size: 16 residues. With 5 bases removed from V and 6 bases from J, the gap between germline ends came to 23 bases.

J is TRBJ2-3 and V is TRBV2, with no clear D. CDR3 length: 11 amino acids. The V end lost 7 bases, the J end lost 4 bases, and 6 bases lay between the germline ends. CDR1 is SNHLY, CDR2 FYNNEI, per germline. The DNA of the CDR3 is TGTGCCAGCACGTGGGCAGATACGCAGTATTTT. It translates to CASTWADTQYF.

V is TRBV5-1 and J is TRBJ2-5, with a possible D match to TRBD2 (6 bases). Trimming removed 1 base from V and 5 bases from J, with 12 bases in between. The germline gives CDR1 SGHRS, CDR2 YFSETQ. The CDR3 contains 14 residues. The CDR3 DNA sequence: TGCGCCAGCAGCTTGTCGGGAGCTCGGGAGACCCAGTACTTC. Translated, it gives CASSLSGARETQYF.

The rearrangement uses TRBV5-1 and TRBJ2-7; 8 bases agree with TRBD1. Trimming took 6 bases from V and 5 from J; bases not matched to a gene: 10. The germline V gene encodes CDR1 SGHRS and CDR2 YFSETQ. CDR3 length: 14 residues. The CDR3 nucleotides are TGCGCCAGCAAGGAACAGGGGGAAGATAACGAGCAGTACTTC. It encodes CASKEQGEDNEQYF.

This sequence joins TRBV6-6 and TRBJ2-1, with TRBD2 identical over 12 bases. CDR1 and CDR2 (germline): MNHNY, SVGAGI (reference sequence). Trimming cost V 6 bases and J 8 bases; bases outside gene matches: 14. CDR3 length: 17 amino acids. The chain's CDR3 is CASSKPPSGRARHEQFF. CDR3 nucleotides: TGTGCCAGCAGCAAGCCGCCTAGCGGGAGGGCCAGGCATGAGCAGTTCTTC.

This clonotype was observed many times. V gene TRBV29-1 combines with J gene TRBJ2-7; unclear D gene. The CDR3 totals 12 residues. With 4 bases removed from V and 1 base from J, the gap between germline ends came to 8 bases. Germline V gene sequence: CDR1 SQVTM, CDR2 ANQGSEA. CDR3 region: CSVADGSYEQYF. The DNA of the CDR3 is TGCAGCGTTGCGGACGGATCCTACGAGCAGTACTTC.

The chain carries TRBV6-1 and TRBJ2-1, with 7 bases lining up with TRBD2. J gave up 4 bases and V 4 bases, and 7 bases lay outside the gene matches. Germline V gene lookup returns CDR1 MNHNS and CDR2 SASEGT. The CDR3 extends over 15 amino acids. CDR3 DNA: TGTGCCAGCAGTGCACTAGCGTCACCTTACAATGAGCAGTTCTTC. Amino acid sequence: CASSALASPYNEQFF.

The V call is TRBV20-1, the J call TRBJ2-3, with 12 positions matching TRBD2. CDR1 DFQATT and CDR2 SNEGSKA come from the germline V gene (reference sequence). The V segment lost 6 bases and the J segment 4 bases; nucleotides outside the gene matches: 2. This CDR3 region has 13 residues. The CDR3 nucleotides are TGCAGTGCCGGACTAGCGGGGCCAGATACGCAGTATTTT. Amino acid sequence: CSAGLAGPDTQYF.

V usage is TRBV21-1 and J usage is TRBJ2-2; the table calls TRBD1, which could not be checked here. TRBV21-1 is a documented pseudogene. The length of the CDR3 is 15 residues. The CDR3 DNA sequence: TGTGCCAGCAGCACGCGACAGGGCCACACCGGGGAGCTGTTTTTT. It codes for CASSTRQGHTGELFF.

Ten or more counts support this clonotype. The chain couples TRBV30 to TRBJ1-5; D gene unclear. Trimming left V 3 bases short and J 3 bases short, with 12 bases between. The germline V gene encodes CDR1 GTSNPN and CDR2 SVGIG (reference sequence). The CDR3 length is 14 residues. CDR3 nucleotides: TGTGCCTGGAGCGAGGCGGGTTTCAATCAGCCCCAGCATTTT. It translates to CAWSEAGFNQPQHF. Looking up the rest from reference TRBV30 and TRBJ1-5 gives the full variable domain: SQTIHQWPATLVQPVGSPLSLECTVEGTSNPNLYWYRQAAGRGLQLLFYSVGIGQISSEVPQNLSASRPQDRQFILSSKKLLLSDSGFYLCAWSEAGFNQPQHFGDGTRLSIL.

This clonotype has at least ten counts. The CDR3 coding sequence is TGTGCCAGCAGTTTACCACAGGGTCCCCACGAGCAGTACTTC. It translates to CASSLPQGPHEQYF. V is TRBV28 and J is TRBJ2-7, with a weak D call TRBD1 (6 bases). The CDR3 sequence is 14 residues long. Trimming cost V 2 bases and J 5 bases, with 13 bases left between them. Germline-derived CDR1 and CDR2 are MDHEN and SYDVKM. The full variable domain, its missing parts supplied by reference TRBV28 and TRBJ2-7, is DVKVTQSSRYLVKRTGEKVFLECVQDMDHENMFWYRQDPGLGLRLIYFSYDVKMKEKGDIPEGYSVSREKKERFSLILESASTNQTSMYLCASSLPQGPHEQYFGPGTRLTVT.

A few counts support this clonotype. V gene TRBV7-6 combines with J gene TRBJ2-5; D not resolved. The length of the CDR3 is 13 residues. Per the germline V gene, CDR1 is SGHVS and CDR2 is FNYEAQ. V lost 1 base to trimming and J lost 5 bases, with 8 bases between them. CDR3 DNA: TGTGCCAGCAGCTTAGGGAAAGTTGAGACCCAGTACTTC. It encodes CASSLGKVETQYF.

This clonotype was observed at least ten times. V is TRBV10-3 and J is TRBJ1-1; D remains ambiguous. V gave up 6 bases and J gave up 2 bases, with 13 bases separating them. The germline gives CDR1 ENHRY, CDR2 SYGVKD. The CDR3 has 14 residues. CDR3 DNA: TGTGCCATCAGGGCCCAGACGGGAAACACTGAAGCTTTCTTT. Translation gives CAIRAQTGNTEAFF.

V is TRBV9 and J is TRBJ1-3; D is unclear. CDR1 and CDR2 from the germline V gene are SGDLS and YYNGEE. The CDR3 is made up of 13 amino acids. Trimming took off 4 bases at V and 4 bases at J, with 9 bases between the two ends. The DNA for the CDR3 is TGTGCCAGCAGCTCCCCCGAGGGAAACACCATATATTTT. This encodes CASSSPEGNTIYF.

This clonotype was picked up a small number of times. This CDR3 reads CASSSTGGLATDTQYF. CDR3 nucleotides: TGCGCCAGCAGCTCAACAGGGGGCCTAGCGACAGATACGCAGTATTTT. This sequence joins TRBV5-1 and TRBJ2-3; TRBD1 matches at 9 bases. CDR3 size: 16 residues. V was clipped by 3 bases and J by 3 bases; unmatched bases: 8. Germline V gives CDR1 SGHRS, CDR2 YFSETQ.

There are a few counts of this clonotype. The rearrangement joins TRBV4-3 to TRBJ2-7, with TRBD2 matching over 10 bases. In germline, CDR1 is LGHNA, CDR2 YSLEER. The CDR3 consists of 15 residues. Trimming took 2 bases from V and 4 from J; bases not matched to a gene: 5. CDR3 DNA: TGCGCCAGCAGCCAAACAGCGGGAGGGGGGTACGAGCAGTACTTC. Amino acids: CASSQTAGGGYEQYF.

This clonotype appeared a few times. This chain uses TRBV6-6 with TRBJ1-1, with D uncertain. CDR1 is MNHNY, CDR2 SVGAGI, per germline (reference sequence). V was shortened by 1 base and J by 3 bases, with 15 bases between the two germline ends. The CDR3 length is 16 residues. The CDR3 loop reads CASSYLPNYIDTEAFF. In DNA form, the CDR3 reads TGTGCCAGCAGTTACTTACCCAATTATATAGACACTGAAGCTTTCTTT.

Here the CDR3 DNA reads TGTGCCAGCAGTTATCGACTCGGGGAGCAGTTCTTC. Protein product: CASSYRLGEQFF. The gene calls are TRBV6-5 and TRBJ2-1; D is undetermined. Germline V gene lookup returns CDR1 MNHEY and CDR2 SVGAGI. CDR3 size: 12 residues. V gave up 3 bases and J gave up 10 bases, with 10 bases separating them.

This clonotype showed up just a few times. V is TRBV18 and J is TRBJ2-7; the match to TRBD1 covers 7 bases. Trimming cost V 6 bases and J 0 bases; bases outside gene matches: 5. The CDR3 runs 14 residues. Germline V gene lookup returns CDR1 KGHSH and CDR2 LQKENI. The CDR3 loop reads CASSGDRSSYEQYF. The DNA for the CDR3 is TGTGCCAGCTCCGGGGACAGAAGCTCCTACGAGCAGTACTTC.

The chain couples TRBV2 to TRBJ2-3; the match to TRBD2 covers 9 bases. The trim removed 3 bases at V and 3 bases at J, leaving 4 bases unmatched. The CDR3 runs 15 residues. Germline V gene sequence: CDR1 SNHLY, CDR2 FYNNEI. The DNA for the CDR3 is TGTGCCAGCAGTGATGGGAGCGGGAGGACAGATACGCAGTATTTT. Its translation: CASSDGSGRTDTQYF.

This clonotype was seen a handful of times. The gene calls are TRBV5-1 and TRBJ2-2, with TRBD1 identical over 8 bases. The J segment lost 7 bases and the V segment lost 4 bases, leaving 9 bases of the junction unmatched. Germline CDR1 reads SGHRS; CDR2 reads YFSETQ. CDR3 length equals 15 residues. This CDR3 reads CASSVGTGFIGELFF. CDR3 coding DNA: TGCGCCAGCAGCGTAGGGACAGGCTTCATCGGGGAGCTGTTTTTT.

This clonotype was detected only a few times. The V and J genes are TRBV5-4 and TRBJ2-3; 10 nucleotides agree with TRBD2. V lost 3 bases to trimming and J lost 5 bases; unmatched junction nucleotides: 6. Germline CDR1 reads SGHNT; CDR2 reads YYREEE (reference sequence). The length of the CDR3 is 15 residues. CDR3 DNA: TGTGCCAGCAGCTCCCCCCTAGCGGGAGAAGATACGCAGTATTTT. Amino acid sequence: CASSSPLAGEDTQYF.

This chain links TRBV7-6 with TRBJ1-6, with 7 bases aligning to TRBD1. V lost 2 bases, J lost 7 bases, and 5 bases stayed unmatched. Germline V gene lookup returns CDR1 SGHVS and CDR2 FNYEAQ. The CDR3 length is 15 residues. The CDR3 loop is CASSLRGLRNSPLHF. CDR3 DNA: TGTGCCAGCAGCTTAAGGGGGCTGAGGAATTCACCCCTCCACTTT. The full variable domain, rest sourced from reference TRBV7-6 and TRBJ1-6, is GAGVSQSPRYKVTKRGQDVALRCDPISGHVSLYWYRQALGQGPEFLTYFNYEAQQDKSGLPNDRFSAERPEGSISTLTIQRTEQRDSAMYRCASSLRGLRNSPLHFGNGTRLTVT.